The clone carrying this TCR beta chain was observed a few times. Its antigen is unknown. The CDR3 has 17 residues. Deletions cut 0 bases from V and 4 bases from J, with 18 bases between. Germline loops: CDR1 SGHAT, CDR2 FQNNGV. Researchers made TCR beta libraries by using iRepertoire HTBI primers and running Arm-PCR on CDR3 regions. In TCRdb, the multiplex PCR reads were re-called with MiXCR into one record per CDR3 protein. The sample has 500,000 or so distinct CDR3 sequences; more than 15% are singletons. The source of the sample is a study of regulatory T cells in long-lasting Graves disease. Regarding the study as a whole: Gene preferences differed: TRBV28, TRBJ1-2, TRBJ2-5 in persistent cases.

The time point was: newly diagnosed GD, antithyroid drugs for less than 3 months. PBMC RNA was the source of the TCR library. These data also formed part of another study, on T cells in Graves' hyperthyroidism and ophthalmopathy. That work adds: The blood repertoire included most of the expanded thyroid clonotypes above 0.001.

Sequenced here: peripheral blood mononuclear cells (PBMCs), sampled at new diagnosis, from a patient treated with antithyroid drugs. V is TRBV11-2 and J is TRBJ2-5; possible D gene TRBD2, 6 bases. The source is a woman aged 40 to 65 with Graves disease. CDR3 nucleotide sequence: TGTGCCAGCAGCTTAGATTGGGCGGGAAGGCCACGAGAGACCCAGTACTTC. Amino acid sequence: CASSLDWAGRPRETQYF.